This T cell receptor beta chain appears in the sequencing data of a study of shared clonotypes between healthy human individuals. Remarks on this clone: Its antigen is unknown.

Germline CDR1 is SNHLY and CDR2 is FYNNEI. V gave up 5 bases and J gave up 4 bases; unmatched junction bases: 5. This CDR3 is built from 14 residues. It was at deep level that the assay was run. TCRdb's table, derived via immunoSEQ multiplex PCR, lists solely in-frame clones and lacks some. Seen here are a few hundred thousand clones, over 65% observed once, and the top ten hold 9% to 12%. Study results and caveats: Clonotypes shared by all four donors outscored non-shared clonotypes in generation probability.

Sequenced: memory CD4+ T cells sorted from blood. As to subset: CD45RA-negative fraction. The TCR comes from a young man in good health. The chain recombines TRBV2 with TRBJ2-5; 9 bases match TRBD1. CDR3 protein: CASSQQGAGETQYF. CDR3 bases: TGTGCCAGCAGTCAACAGGGGGCGGGAGAGACCCAGTACTTC. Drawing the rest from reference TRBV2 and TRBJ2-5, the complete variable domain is EPEVTQTPSHQVTQMGQEVILRCVPISNHLYFYWYRQILGQKVEFLVSFYNNEISEKSEIFDDQFSVERPDGSNFTLKIRSTKLEDSAMYFCASSQQGAGETQYFGPGTRLLVL.